At least ten counts were recorded for the clone carrying this T cell receptor (beta chain). This sample was taken from a study of human T cells and chemical hapten exposure. Study context: Minor pooled library volume differences mainly drove per-sample TCR yield variation.

In germline, CDR1 is SNHLY, CDR2 FYNNEI. Trimming at V came to 4 bases and at J to 6 bases, leaving 5 bases not matched to a gene. This CDR3 region has 14 residues. The time point here: patch test 1, 2 weeks after DPC sensitization. Treatment indicated: therapeutic diphenylcyclopropenone sensitization with weekly scalp DPC. Source study methods: The number of TCRs in each sample had a median of about 96,000 and spanned about 20,000 to 690,600. TCRdb redid the calling of the RACE reads with MiXCR, one entry per CDR3 protein. TCRdb assigned the V and J calls; the authors' analysis was not used. The sample lists around 75,000 distinct CDR3 sequences; approximately 12% were seen once.

This clonotype was obtained from a woman aged 55-69 years with alopecia areata. Some clones in this sample may be carry-over from other donors' samples. J is TRBJ2-2 and V is TRBV2; 7 positions match TRBD1. This material consisted of whole blood, taken in connection with sensitization to the hapten diphenylcyclopropenone (DPC). CDR3: CASSVYRGAGELFF. In DNA form, the CDR3 reads TGTGCCAGCAGTGTATACAGGGGAGCCGGGGAGCTGTTTTTT.